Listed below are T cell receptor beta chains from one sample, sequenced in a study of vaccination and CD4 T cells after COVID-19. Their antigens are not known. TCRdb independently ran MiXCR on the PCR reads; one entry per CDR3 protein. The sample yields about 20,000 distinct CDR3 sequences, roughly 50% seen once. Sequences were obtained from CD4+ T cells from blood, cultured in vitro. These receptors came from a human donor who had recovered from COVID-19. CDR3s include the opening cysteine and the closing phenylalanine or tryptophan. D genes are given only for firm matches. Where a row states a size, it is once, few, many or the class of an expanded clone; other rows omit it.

CDR3: CSAIRGRLEEPQHF
DNA: TGCAGTGCTATTAGGGGCCGTCTTGAGGAGCCCCAGCATTTT
V: TRBV20-1
D: NA
J: TRBJ1-5
size: few
length: 14

CDR3: CAISEPSGTDSGNTIYF
DNA: TGTGCCATCAGTGAGCCTTCCGGGACCGACTCTGGAAACACCATATATTTT
V: TRBV10-3
D: NA
J: TRBJ1-3
size: NA
length: 17

CDR3: CASSLGLAAPPELFF
DNA: TGCGCCAGCAGCTTAGGACTAGCGGCCCCTCCGGAGCTGTTTTTT
V: TRBV5-1
D: TRBD2
J: TRBJ2-2
size: NA
length: 15

CDR3: CASGSLQGTEAFF
DNA: TGTGCTAGTGGGTCACTCCAGGGTACTGAAGCTTTCTTT
V: TRBV12-5
D: NA
J: TRBJ1-1
size: NA
length: 13

CDR3: CATSAFPRGARGGYTF
DNA: TGTGCCACCAGCGCTTTTCCCCGGGGAGCGAGAGGAGGCTACACCTTC
V: TRBV15
D: NA
J: TRBJ1-2
size: medium-sized
length: 16

CDR3: CASSPPRGGAPYGYTF
DNA: TGTGCCAGCAGCCCTCCACGGGGGGGGGCCCCGTATGGCTACACCTTC
V: TRBV7-2
D: NA
J: TRBJ1-2
size: NA
length: 16

CDR3: CASSLESGVRGDRYEQYF
DNA: TGTGCCAGCAGCTTAGAGTCGGGGGTCCGCGGGGACCGCTACGAGCAGTACTTC
V: TRBV7-9
D: NA
J: TRBJ2-7
size: NA
length: 18

CDR3: CASSSYGRGHYGYTF
DNA: TGTGCCAGCAGCTCCTATGGCAGGGGGCATTATGGCTACACCTTC
V: TRBV5-8
D: TRBD1
J: TRBJ1-2
size: few
length: 15

CDR3: CSASRPHSYADTQYF
DNA: TGCAGTGCCTCCCGCCCCCACTCCTATGCAGATACGCAGTATTTT
V: TRBV20-1
D: NA
J: TRBJ2-3
size: NA
length: 15

CDR3: CASSWALPNTEAFF
DNA: TGTGCCAGCAGTTGGGCATTGCCGAACACTGAAGCTTTCTTT
V: TRBV6-5
D: NA
J: TRBJ1-1
size: NA
length: 14

CDR3: CASSFLQGAGTEAFF
DNA: TGTGCCAGCAGCTTCCTTCAGGGGGCTGGAACTGAAGCTTTCTTT
V: TRBV7-8
D: TRBD1
J: TRBJ1-1
size: few
length: 15

CDR3: CASSIGTGGEAGYTF
DNA: TGTGCCAGCTCAATAGGGACAGGGGGCGAGGCTGGCTACACCTTC
V: TRBV18
D: TRBD1
J: TRBJ1-2
size: NA
length: 15

CDR3: CASSPGKGADTQYF
DNA: TGTGCCAGCTCACCGGGGAAGGGCGCAGATACGCAGTATTTT
V: TRBV18
D: NA
J: TRBJ2-3
size: NA
length: 14

CDR3: CASSIYRGRTEAFF
DNA: TGTGCCAGTAGTATATACAGGGGAAGAACTGAAGCTTTCTTT
V: TRBV19
D: TRBD1
J: TRBJ1-1
size: few
length: 14

CDR3: CASSEVPEKLFF
DNA: TGTGCCAGCAGTGAAGTCCCCGAAAAACTGTTTTTT
V: TRBV6-1
D: NA
J: TRBJ1-4
size: NA
length: 12

CDR3: CASSFGKGFDQPQHF
DNA: TGTGCCAGCAGTTTCGGGAAAGGGTTCGATCAGCCCCAGCATTTT
V: TRBV12-3/TRBV12-4
D: NA
J: TRBJ1-5
size: few
length: 15

CDR3: CSARVKGQYLPNTEAFF
DNA: TGCAGTGCTAGAGTAAAGGGTCAGTACCTGCCAAACACTGAAGCTTTCTTT
V: TRBV20-1
D: NA
J: TRBJ1-1
size: few
length: 17

CDR3: CASSPGLGRNQPQHF
DNA: TGTGCCAGCAGCCCAGGACTCGGTAGGAATCAGCCCCAGCATTTT
V: TRBV7-9
D: NA
J: TRBJ1-5
size: NA
length: 15

CDR3: CASSREGSANNEQFF
DNA: TGTGCCAGCAGTCGGGAGGGGAGCGCTAACAATGAGCAGTTCTTC
V: TRBV7-2
D: TRBD2
J: TRBJ2-1
size: few
length: 15

CDR3: CASSSLGGDQPQHF
DNA: TGTGCCAGCAGCTCCCTCGGGGGAGATCAGCCCCAGCATTTT
V: TRBV7-2
D: NA
J: TRBJ1-5
size: few
length: 14

CDR3: CASSRYQENSPLHF
DNA: TGTGCCAGCAGCCGATACCAGGAAAATTCACCCCTCCACTTT
V: TRBV14
D: NA
J: TRBJ1-6
size: NA
length: 14

CDR3: CASSLNEGRPFF
DNA: TGTGCCAGCAGCTTAAATGAGGGGAGACCTTTCTTT
V: TRBV7-9
D: NA
J: TRBJ1-1
size: NA
length: 12

CDR3: CASSLPWRWYNIQYF
DNA: TGCGCCAGCAGTCTCCCGTGGAGGTGGTACAACATTCAGTACTTC
V: TRBV23-1
D: NA
J: TRBJ2-4
size: NA
length: 15

CDR3: CASSPQGNYGYTF
DNA: TGTGCCAGCAGTCCGCAGGGGAACTATGGCTACACCTTC
V: TRBV27
D: NA
J: TRBJ1-2
size: NA
length: 13

CDR3: CASKLEETQYF
DNA: TGTGCCAGCAAACTCGAAGAGACCCAGTACTTC
V: TRBV27
D: NA
J: TRBJ2-5
size: NA
length: 11

CDR3: CASSLKTSGSYETQYF
DNA: TGCGCCAGCAGCTTGAAAACTAGCGGGAGTTACGAGACCCAGTACTTC
V: TRBV5-1
D: TRBD2
J: TRBJ2-5
size: NA
length: 16

CDR3: CSARERLGLASQETQYF
DNA: TGCAGTGCTAGAGAGCGCCTCGGACTAGCATCGCAAGAGACCCAGTACTTC
V: TRBV20-1
D: TRBD2
J: TRBJ2-5
size: NA
length: 17

CDR3: CASTLDSLSDRDIVNSPLHF
DNA: TGTGCCAGCACTCTCGATTCGTTGTCGGACAGGGATATTGTGAATTCACCCCTCCACTTT
V: TRBV28
D: TRBD1
J: TRBJ1-6
size: NA
length: 20

CDR3: CASSRLPQGASSGTGELFF
DNA: TGTGCCAGCTCTCGCCTCCCTCAGGGGGCGTCATCCGGCACCGGGGAGCTGTTTTTT
V: TRBV6-4
D: TRBD1
J: TRBJ2-2
size: NA
length: 19

CDR3: CASSFRDSIRETQYF
DNA: TGTGCCAGCAGCTTCCGGGACAGCATTAGGGAGACCCAGTACTTC
V: TRBV11-3
D: TRBD1
J: TRBJ2-5
size: NA
length: 15

CDR3: CSANAPLTSGRVGELFF
DNA: TGCAGTGCCAATGCACCCTTGACTAGCGGGAGAGTCGGGGAGCTGTTTTTT
V: TRBV20-1
D: TRBD2
J: TRBJ2-2
size: NA
length: 17

CDR3: CASRSGLPDTEAFF
DNA: TGTGCCAGCCGGTCGGGACTCCCGGACACTGAAGCTTTCTTT
V: TRBV27
D: NA
J: TRBJ1-1
size: NA
length: 14